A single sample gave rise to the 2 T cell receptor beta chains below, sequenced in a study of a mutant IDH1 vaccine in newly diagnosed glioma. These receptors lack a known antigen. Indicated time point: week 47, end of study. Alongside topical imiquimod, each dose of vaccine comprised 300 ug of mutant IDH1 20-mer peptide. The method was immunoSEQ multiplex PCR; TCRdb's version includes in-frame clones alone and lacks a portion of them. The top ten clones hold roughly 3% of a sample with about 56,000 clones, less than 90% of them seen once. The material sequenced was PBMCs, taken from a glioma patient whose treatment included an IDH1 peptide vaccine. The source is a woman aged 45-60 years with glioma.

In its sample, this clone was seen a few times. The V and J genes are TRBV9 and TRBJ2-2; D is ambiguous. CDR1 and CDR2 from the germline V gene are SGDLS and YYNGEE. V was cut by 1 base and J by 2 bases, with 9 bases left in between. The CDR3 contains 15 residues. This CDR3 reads CASSVSHPNTGELFF. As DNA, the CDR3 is TGTGCCAGCAGCGTATCCCACCCTAACACCGGGGAGCTGTTTTTT.

CDR3 residues: CASSKGPLAANEKLFF. CDR3 DNA sequence: TGTGCCAGCAGCAAGGGACCTTTAGCGGCTAATGAAAAACTGTTTTTT. The rearrangement uses TRBV6-6 and TRBJ1-4; maybe TRBD1 (5 bases). CDR1 is MNHNY, CDR2 SVGAGI, per germline (reference sequence). V lost 6 bases to trimming and J lost 3 bases, with 17 bases between them. The CDR3 is 16 amino acids.